This is a list of T cell receptor beta chains from one sample in a study of T cell changes during pregnancy in multiple sclerosis. Sequencing was performed with immunoSEQ multiplex PCR; in TCRdb, only in-frame clones are kept and a portion is missing. This table has roughly 84,000 clones, about 93% appearing once. Sample: peripheral blood, taken in the third trimester of pregnancy. The receptors shown here come from a female donor in good health, enrolled as a control in a pregnancy study. Both conserved end residues are part of each CDR3. Fields, in order: V gene, J gene, D gene, clone size, CDR3 protein, CDR3 DNA. D genes are given only for firm matches. Clone size is shown for a subset of rows, as once, few, many or a class of expanded clone.

V: TRBV5-1; J: TRBJ2-5; D: TRBD1; size: once; CDR3: CASSLEGQGRETQYF; DNA: TGCGCCAGCAGCTTGGAGGGACAGGGACGGGAGACCCAGTACTTC
V: TRBV28; J: TRBJ2-3; D: TRBD2; size: .; CDR3: CASRATSGRFQTDTQYF; DNA: TGTGCCAGCAGAGCCACTAGCGGGAGATTTCAAACAGATACGCAGTATTTT
V: TRBV25-1; J: TRBJ1-4; D: .; size: .; CDR3: CAGRQTLNEKLFF; DNA: TGTGCCGGCAGACAGACCCTTAATGAAAAACTGTTTTTT
V: TRBV27; J: TRBJ2-3; D: TRBD2; size: .; CDR3: CASSLYAGGNTDTQYF; DNA: TGTGCCAGCAGTTTATATGCGGGAGGGAATACAGATACGCAGTATTTT
V: TRBV11-2; J: TRBJ2-1; D: TRBD2; size: .; CDR3: CASSPIQREGPNEQFF; DNA: TGTGCCAGCAGCCCTATTCAGCGGGAGGGCCCCAATGAGCAGTTCTTC
V: TRBV15; J: TRBJ2-1; D: TRBD2; size: .; CDR3: CATSRDSPGLAGYNEQFF; DNA: TGTGCCACCAGCAGAGATTCCCCCGGACTAGCGGGTTACAATGAGCAGTTCTTC
V: TRBV28; J: TRBJ2-2; D: .; size: .; CDR3: CASSLHSSGFTGELFF; DNA: TGTGCCAGCAGTCTACATAGCTCGGGTTTCACCGGGGAGCTGTTTTTT
V: TRBV4-1; J: TRBJ2-1; D: TRBD1; size: .; CDR3: CASSQTGGLNEQFF; DNA: TGCGCCAGCAGCCAAACAGGGGGCCTCAATGAGCAGTTCTTC
V: TRBV5-6; J: TRBJ1-2; D: .; size: .; CDR3: CASSGLGGAPISYGYTF; DNA: TGTGCCAGCAGCGGGCTAGGAGGGGCCCCTATCAGTTATGGCTACACCTTC
V: TRBV4-1; J: TRBJ2-7; D: TRBD1; size: .; CDR3: CASSQDQGVWTYEQYF; DNA: TGCGCCAGCAGCCAAGATCAGGGGGTTTGGACCTACGAGCAGTACTTC
V: TRBV28; J: TRBJ2-1; D: .; size: .; CDR3: CASRRGDLQWVEQFF; DNA: TGTGCCAGCAGACGCGGGGACCTACAATGGGTTGAGCAGTTCTTC
V: TRBV6-6; J: TRBJ1-1; D: .; size: .; CDR3: CASSYGGTSEAFF; DNA: TGTGCCAGCAGTTACGGAGGAACGTCTGAAGCTTTCTTT
V: TRBV18; J: TRBJ2-1; D: TRBD1; size: .; CDR3: CASSQSGGNEQFF; DNA: TGTGCCAGCTCGCAGTCAGGGGGCAATGAGCAGTTCTTC
V: TRBV28; J: TRBJ2-7; D: TRBD2; size: few; CDR3: CASTGGTSGQYEQYF; DNA: TGTGCCAGCACCGGAGGGACTAGCGGCCAATACGAGCAGTACTTC
V: TRBV7-7; J: TRBJ2-5; D: .; size: .; CDR3: CASSLGPRETQYF; DNA: TGTGCTAGCAGCTTAGGACCCAGGGAGACCCAGTACTTC
V: TRBV28; J: TRBJ1-4; D: TRBD1; size: .; CDR3: CASSLLGTDNEKLFF; DNA: TGTGCCAGCAGTTTATTGGGGACAGATAATGAAAAACTGTTTTTT
V: TRBV11-2; J: TRBJ1-5; D: .; size: once; CDR3: CASSRGGVNQPQHF; DNA: TGTGCCAGCAGCCGGGGGGGCGTTAATCAGCCCCAGCATTTT
V: TRBV28; J: TRBJ1-5; D: .; size: .; CDR3: CASSRGGDNQPQHF; DNA: TGTGCCAGCAGCAGAGGGGGGGACAATCAGCCCCAGCATTTT
V: TRBV7-2; J: TRBJ2-2; D: .; size: .; CDR3: CASSLRQNTGELFF; DNA: TGTGCCAGCAGCTTGAGGCAGAACACCGGGGAGCTGTTTTTT
V: TRBV19; J: TRBJ2-5; D: TRBD2; size: .; CDR3: CASSTRIRLAGEETQYF; DNA: TGTGCCAGTAGTACGAGAATCAGACTAGCGGGAGAAGAGACCCAGTACTTC
V: TRBV5-1; J: TRBJ2-2; D: TRBD2; size: .; CDR3: CASSPTRGDTGELFF; DNA: TGCGCCAGCAGCCCCACTCGGGGGGACACCGGGGAGCTGTTTTTT
V: TRBV2; J: TRBJ2-3; D: .; size: .; CDR3: CASSTGNRADTQYF; DNA: TGTGCCAGCAGTACCGGAAACAGGGCAGATACGCAGTATTTT
V: TRBV28; J: TRBJ2-3; D: .; size: .; CDR3: CASSSGLLSTDTQYF; DNA: TGTGCCAGCAGTTCTGGACTGCTTAGCACAGATACGCAGTATTTT
V: TRBV15; J: TRBJ1-4; D: .; size: once; CDR3: CATSSPGKKLFF; DNA: TGTGCCACCAGCAGTCCAGGCAAAAAACTGTTTTTT
V: TRBV21-1; J: TRBJ2-7; D: .; size: .; CDR3: CASSKDSQGDRYEQYF; DNA: TGTGCCAGCAGCAAAGATTCCCAGGGGGACCGCTACGAGCAGTACTTC
V: TRBV10-2; J: TRBJ1-5; D: TRBD1; size: .; CDR3: CASRPGQGNTQPQHF; DNA: TGCGCCAGCAGACCAGGACAGGGGAATACCCAGCCCCAGCATTTT
V: TRBV7-2; J: TRBJ2-2; D: TRBD2; size: .; CDR3: CASSWTPGLANTGELFF; DNA: TGTGCCAGCAGCTGGACTCCGGGACTAGCGAACACCGGGGAGCTGTTTTTT
V: TRBV13; J: TRBJ1-2; D: TRBD1; size: .; CDR3: CASSSGTGGFDGYTF; DNA: TGTGCCAGCAGCAGCGGGACAGGGGGATTCGATGGCTACACCTTC
V: TRBV6-5; J: TRBJ2-1; D: TRBD2; size: .; CDR3: CASSYSPGLANEQFF; DNA: TGTGCCAGCAGTTACTCACCGGGACTAGCGAATGAGCAGTTCTTC
V: TRBV10-3; J: TRBJ2-3; D: .; size: .; CDR3: CAISLGEDTQYF; DNA: TGTGCCATCAGTTTGGGCGAGGATACGCAGTATTTT
V: TRBV2; J: TRBJ2-3; D: .; size: .; CDR3: CATGPMSSTDTQYF; DNA: TGTGCCACCGGTCCGATGTCTAGCACAGATACGCAGTATTTT
V: TRBV28; J: TRBJ2-1; D: .; size: .; CDR3: CASSFLVRIYNEQFF; DNA: TGTGCCAGCAGTTTCCTAGTTAGGATCTACAATGAGCAGTTCTTC
V: TRBV28; J: TRBJ2-7; D: TRBD1; size: .; CDR3: CASSSQGQGLSEQYF; DNA: TGTGCCAGCAGTTCCCAAGGACAGGGGTTGAGCGAGCAGTACTTC
V: TRBV5-1; J: TRBJ1-1; D: TRBD1; size: .; CDR3: CASSFGTGNTEAFF; DNA: TGCGCCAGCAGCTTCGGGACAGGGAACACTGAAGCTTTCTTT
V: TRBV10-3; J: TRBJ2-1; D: .; size: once; CDR3: CAISLGGAYNEQFF; DNA: TGTGCCATCAGCCTAGGGGGGGCGTACAATGAGCAGTTCTTC
V: TRBV5-1; J: TRBJ2-5; D: .; size: .; CDR3: CASSPGFETQYF; DNA: TGCGCCAGCAGCCCGGGATTTGAGACCCAGTACTTC
V: TRBV9; J: TRBJ2-1; D: .; size: once; CDR3: CASSVTGEDNEQFF; DNA: TGTGCCAGCAGCGTTACAGGGGAGGACAATGAGCAGTTCTTC
V: TRBV30; J: TRBJ1-2; D: TRBD1; size: .; CDR3: CAWGLRQGAGYGYTF; DNA: TGTGCCTGGGGGCTACGACAGGGGGCAGGCTATGGCTACACCTTC
V: TRBV6-1; J: TRBJ2-3; D: .; size: .; CDR3: CASSDWGPSTDTQYF; DNA: TGTGCCAGCAGTGATTGGGGGCCAAGCACAGATACGCAGTATTTT
V: TRBV14; J: TRBJ2-1; D: TRBD2; size: .; CDR3: CASSQYRTSGYNEQFF; DNA: TGTGCCAGCAGCCAGTACCGGACTAGCGGTTACAATGAGCAGTTCTTC
V: TRBV20-1; J: TRBJ2-7; D: .; size: .; CDR3: CSARIHEQYF; DNA: TGCAGTGCTCGTATCCACGAGCAGTACTTC
V: TRBV5-5; J: TRBJ1-1; D: .; size: .; CDR3: CASSSTGLLNTEAFF; DNA: TGTGCCAGCAGCAGTACGGGACTGCTGAACACTGAAGCTTTCTTT
V: TRBV5-8; J: TRBJ1-5; D: .; size: .; CDR3: CASSLVGSASNQPQHF; DNA: TGTGCCAGCAGCTTGGTGGGTTCAGCGAGCAATCAGCCCCAGCATTTT
V: TRBV5-1; J: TRBJ1-4; D: .; size: .; CDR3: CASSPGTRREKLFF; DNA: TGCGCCAGCAGCCCCGGGACAAGACGTGAAAAACTGTTTTTT
V: TRBV27; J: TRBJ2-5; D: TRBD2; size: .; CDR3: CASSQTSEQETQYF; DNA: TGTGCCAGCAGCCAGACTAGCGAACAAGAGACCCAGTACTTC
V: TRBV6-1; J: TRBJ1-2; D: .; size: .; CDR3: CASSVFSRGHENGYGYTF; DNA: TGTGCCAGCAGTGTTTTTAGTAGGGGCCATGAGAATGGGTATGGCTACACCTTC
V: TRBV27; J: TRBJ2-3; D: TRBD2; size: .; CDR3: CASSRTNPGGRALETQYF; DNA: TGTGCCAGCAGTCGAACCAACCCTGGCGGGAGGGCCTTAGAAACGCAGTATTTT
V: TRBV27; J: TRBJ1-2; D: TRBD1; size: .; CDR3: CASRTDRVLDYGYTF; DNA: TGTGCCAGCAGAACTGACAGGGTTCTGGACTATGGCTACACCTTC